This entry is about one T cell receptor beta chain. The antigen is undetermined. The sample comes from a study of identical twins. Study-level results: Fewer insertions marked abundant cord blood beta clonotypes; young adult naive trended weakly, memory not at all. Where beta out-of-frame sequences were concerned, excess twin sharing was weaker.

Template switching added a universal primer site, and cDNA bore unique molecular identifiers. One entry per CDR3 protein, called by TCRdb with MiXCR from the 5' RACE reads. In the table there are 420,000 or so distinct CDR3 sequences, around a sixth of which are singletons. The CDR3 spans 16 residues. Trimming pared 1 base from V and 4 bases from J, leaving 14 bases between. What was sequenced was naive T cells sorted from blood. V and J are TRBV12-3 or TRBV12-4 and TRBJ1-5; tentatively, D is TRBD1 (5 bases). The receptor's source is a middle-aged man in good health. CDR3 in DNA: TGTGCCAGCAGTTTAGACAGGTTAGAATTTAATCAGCCCCAGCATTTT. Amino acid sequence: CASSLDRLEFNQPQHF.